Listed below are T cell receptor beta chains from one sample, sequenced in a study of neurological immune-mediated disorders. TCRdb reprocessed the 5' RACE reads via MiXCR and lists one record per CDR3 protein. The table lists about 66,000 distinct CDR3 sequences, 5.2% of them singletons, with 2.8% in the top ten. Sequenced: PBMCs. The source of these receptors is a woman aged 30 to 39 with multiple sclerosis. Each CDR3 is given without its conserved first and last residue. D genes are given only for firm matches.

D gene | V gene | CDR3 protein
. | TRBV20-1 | SALRGGRETQY
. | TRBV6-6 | ASSTPPSTNIQY
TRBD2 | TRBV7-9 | ASANWAGLVETQY
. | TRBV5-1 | ASSLTSGTNQPQH
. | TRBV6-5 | ASSGRGLDGYT
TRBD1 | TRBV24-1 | ATPTSRDRGDEQF
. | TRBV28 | ASSFRRGAQGQPQH
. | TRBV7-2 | ASSLLTRRNTGELF
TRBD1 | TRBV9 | ASSVEGQGNTEAF
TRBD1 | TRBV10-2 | ASSDGGTGPNLNTEAF
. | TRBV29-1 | SVHYRENEQF
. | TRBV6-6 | ASSPGRGQETQY
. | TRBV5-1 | ASSLEGPPNEKLF
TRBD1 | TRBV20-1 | SARGQGLTYNSPLH
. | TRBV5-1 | ASSPPKGTEAF
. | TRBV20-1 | SAQPELYGAKNIQY
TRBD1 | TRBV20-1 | SASRKGAGYT
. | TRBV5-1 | ASKRVANTGELF
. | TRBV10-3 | AIRDDRGTNQPQH
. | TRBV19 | ASSWGRSPLH
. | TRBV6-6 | ASIASGRATEAF
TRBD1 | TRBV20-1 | SARRTGILGGYT
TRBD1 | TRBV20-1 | SARHDRDYEQY
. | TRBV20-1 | SASTGLAGANVLT
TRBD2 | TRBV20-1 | SAIGTSGATDTQY
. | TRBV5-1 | ASIGLNAGELF
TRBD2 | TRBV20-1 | SARPSGGNSYEQY
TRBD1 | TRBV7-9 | ASSPRPGQVNTEAF
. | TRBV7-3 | ASSLTGTSNTGELF
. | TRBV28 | TSRGGGETKY
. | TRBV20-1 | SARRAGQTNTGELF
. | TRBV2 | ASSEQGPNEKLF
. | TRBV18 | ASSHSENTEAF
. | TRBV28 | ASAGTPKVYEQY
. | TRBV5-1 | ASSSVGYEQY
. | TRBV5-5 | ASSLAGQGYNEQF
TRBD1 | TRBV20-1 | SAHLGISGQGLPNEQF
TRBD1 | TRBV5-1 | ASSRSGQANTDTQY
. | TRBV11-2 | ASSLIEVHEQY
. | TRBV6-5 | ASSYSRVGGGNEQF
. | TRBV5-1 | ASSLITSSYNEQF
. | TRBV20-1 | SARPGDRHYEQY
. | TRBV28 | ASSSPGSSDYGYT
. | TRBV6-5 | ASSYSIGGRVDTQY
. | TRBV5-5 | ASIHSEQF
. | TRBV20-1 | SASAGTATGELF
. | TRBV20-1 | SARPRERDGGYT
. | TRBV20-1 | SASAYTEAF
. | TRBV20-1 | SARMGGARTGELF
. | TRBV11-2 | ASSFSGTYNEQF
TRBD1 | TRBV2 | ASSADRDETQY
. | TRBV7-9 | ASTFAIGGLGTEAF